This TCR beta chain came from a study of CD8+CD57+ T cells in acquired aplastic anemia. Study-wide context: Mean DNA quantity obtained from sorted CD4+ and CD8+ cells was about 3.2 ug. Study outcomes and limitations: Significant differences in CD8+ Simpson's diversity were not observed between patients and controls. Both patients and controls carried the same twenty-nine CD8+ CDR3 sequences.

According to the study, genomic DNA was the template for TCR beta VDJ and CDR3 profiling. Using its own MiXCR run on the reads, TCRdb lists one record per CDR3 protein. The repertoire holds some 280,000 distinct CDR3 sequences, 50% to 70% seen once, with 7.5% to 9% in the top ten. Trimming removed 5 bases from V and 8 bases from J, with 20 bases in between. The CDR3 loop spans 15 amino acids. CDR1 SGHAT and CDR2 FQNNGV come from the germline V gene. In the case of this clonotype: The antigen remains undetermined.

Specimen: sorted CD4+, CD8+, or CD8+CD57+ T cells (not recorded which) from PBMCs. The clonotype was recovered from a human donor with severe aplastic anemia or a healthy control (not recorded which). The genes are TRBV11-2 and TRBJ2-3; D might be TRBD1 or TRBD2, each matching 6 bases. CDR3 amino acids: CASSDPSSGAATQYF. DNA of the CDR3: TGTGCCAGCAGCGACCCCTCGTCGGGGGCGGCTACGCAGTATTTT.